The entry below gives a single TCR beta chain sequence along with its context. No antigen is known for it. Base qualities are missing; no much larger clone stands one base away. The data belong to a study of blood T cell repertoires in COVID-19 (dated by TCRdb to about 2020). Study-level background: The collaborator samples originated in the United States, Italy and Spain and spanned the acute and convalescent phases of COVID-19. The material from the prospective study consisted of cDNA or gDNA derived from T cells, B-cell-depleted T cells, or PBMCs. The dataset comprised deeply sampled blood TCRbeta repertoires from subjects exposed to, actively infected with, or recovered from COVID-19. A freely available public database, intended as a resource for researchers studying the immune response to SARS-CoV-2, is where the repertoires were released. The samples were drawn from two sources: the first 160 participants of the ongoing ImmuneRACE study, and fewer than 1,500 subjects contributed by 6 global collaborators. Nearly every sample came with metadata listing a de-identified subject ID, COVID-19 status, age in years and sex. HLA class I and class II types, where available, came from metadata supplied by the sample provider rather than from assay-based typing.

After removal of 4 bases from V and 5 bases from J, the junction retains 10 bases not matched to a gene. As encoded in the germline V gene, CDR1 is ENHRY while CDR2 is SYGVKD. From the cysteine up to the phenylalanine, the CDR3 has a length of 15 residues. The only DNA kept is the CDR3, 45 bases in frame from the first base. TCRbeta CDR3 regions were amplified from genomic DNA by means of the immunoSEQ Assay, a bias-controlled multiplex PCR. From the authors' description of their analysis: Within the assay, amplification of reference gene primers was used to estimate how many nucleated cells each sample contained. Sequence reads were collapsed and filtered to measure the absolute abundance of every unique TCRbeta CDR3 rearrangement. Productive Simpson clonality was computed per sample as the square root of Simpson's diversity index over productive rearrangements. The immuneACCESS repertoire file appears here via TCRdb, limited to in-frame rearrangements. These files lack a portion of the clones; in checked studies, under half of the deficit traces to unresolved V genes, and the cause of the others is not known. V, J and clone size are taken as reported in that table, and D and trimming were inferred from the DNA itself. The table for this sample lists around 260,000 clones; approximately 85% of them were counted only once. Of the sample, roughly 0.94% falls within the top ten clones.

One collaborating source in Seattle enrolled patients while the patients were actively infected and followed the patients over time throughout the course of disease. The collaborating institutions used their own protocols to collect whole blood in K2EDTA tubes. For TCRbeta analysis, collaborators shipped samples in one of three forms: frozen whole blood, isolated PBMCs, or DNA extracted from either of those sample types. Overall study outcomes, separate from this receptor: The quantity of clinical and demographic metadata differed by source and by participant and was supplied without curation.

What was sequenced was peripheral blood. Recombination connected TRBV10-3 to TRBJ2-5, with 7 bases aligning to TRBD1. The TCR comes from a human donor with COVID-19, enrolled during active disease. The donor label of this sample is uncertain. The DNA reads as follows: TGTGCCATCAGTGGACAGGGATGGGGAGCCGAGACCCAGTACTTC. It codes for CAISGQGWGAETQYF.